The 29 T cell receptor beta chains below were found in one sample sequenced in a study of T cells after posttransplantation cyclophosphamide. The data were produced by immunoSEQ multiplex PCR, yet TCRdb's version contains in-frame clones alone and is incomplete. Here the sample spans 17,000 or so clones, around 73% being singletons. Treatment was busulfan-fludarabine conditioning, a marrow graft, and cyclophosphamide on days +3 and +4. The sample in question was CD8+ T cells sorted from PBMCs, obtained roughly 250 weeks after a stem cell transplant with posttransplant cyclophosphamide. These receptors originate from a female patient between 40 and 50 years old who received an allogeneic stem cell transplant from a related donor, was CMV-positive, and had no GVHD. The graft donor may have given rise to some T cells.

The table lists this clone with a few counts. Here the CDR3 reads CASSPGQGAITGELFF. DNA for the CDR3: TGTGCCAGCAGCCCAGGACAGGGGGCGATCACCGGGGAGCTGTTTTTT. The V and J genes are TRBV7-9 and TRBJ2-2, with 11 bases that match TRBD1. The J segment lost 4 bases and the V segment lost 5 bases, leaving 6 bases of the junction unmatched. From germline, CDR1 is SEHNR and CDR2 FQNEAQ (reference sequence). The CDR3 covers 16 residues.

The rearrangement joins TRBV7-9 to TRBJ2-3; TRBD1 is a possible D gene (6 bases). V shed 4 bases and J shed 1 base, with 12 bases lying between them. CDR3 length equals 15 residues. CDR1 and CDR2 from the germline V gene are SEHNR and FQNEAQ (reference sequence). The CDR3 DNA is TGTGCCAGCAGCTCCCCAGGGGCTCGCACAGATACGCAGTATTTT. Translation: CASSSPGARTDTQYF.

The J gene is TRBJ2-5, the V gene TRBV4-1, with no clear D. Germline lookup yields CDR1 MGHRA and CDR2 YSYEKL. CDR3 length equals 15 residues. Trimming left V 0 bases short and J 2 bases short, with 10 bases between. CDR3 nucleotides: TGCGCCAGCAGCCAAGAGGGCTCTTTACAAGAGACCCAGTACTTC. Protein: CASSQEGSLQETQYF.

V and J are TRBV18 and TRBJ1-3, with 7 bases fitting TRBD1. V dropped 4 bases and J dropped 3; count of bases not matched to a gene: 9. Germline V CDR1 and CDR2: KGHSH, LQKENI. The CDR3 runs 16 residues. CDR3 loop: CASSHTGDASGNTIYF. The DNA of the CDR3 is TGTGCCAGCTCACATACAGGGGACGCAAGTGGAAACACCATATATTTT. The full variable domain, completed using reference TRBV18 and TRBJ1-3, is NAGVMQNPRHLVRRRGQEARLRCSPMKGHSHVYWYRQLPEEGLKFMVYLQKENIIDESGMPKERFSAEFPKEGPSILRIQQVVRGDSAAYFCASSHTGDASGNTIYFGEGSWLTVV.

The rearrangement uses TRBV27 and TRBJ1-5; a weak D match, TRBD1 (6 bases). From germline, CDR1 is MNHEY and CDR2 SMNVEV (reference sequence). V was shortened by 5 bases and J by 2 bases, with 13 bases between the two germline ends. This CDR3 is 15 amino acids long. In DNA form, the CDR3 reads TGTGCCAGCAGTCACACCTACAGGGGCAATCAGCCCCAGCATTTT. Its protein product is CASSHTYRGNQPQHF.

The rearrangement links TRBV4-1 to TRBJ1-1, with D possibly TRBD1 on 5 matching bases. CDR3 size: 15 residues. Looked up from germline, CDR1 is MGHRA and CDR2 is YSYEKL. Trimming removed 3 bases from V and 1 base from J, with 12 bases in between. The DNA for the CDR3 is TGCGCCAGCAGCCACCCACAGGTGGGGAACACTGAAGCTTTCTTT. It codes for CASSHPQVGNTEAFF.

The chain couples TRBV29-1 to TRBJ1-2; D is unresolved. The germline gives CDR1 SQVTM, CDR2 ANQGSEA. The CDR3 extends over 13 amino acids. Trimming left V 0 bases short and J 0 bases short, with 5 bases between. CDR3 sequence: CSVEDSTNYGYTF. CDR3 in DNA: TGCAGCGTTGAAGATTCTACTAACTATGGCTACACCTTC.

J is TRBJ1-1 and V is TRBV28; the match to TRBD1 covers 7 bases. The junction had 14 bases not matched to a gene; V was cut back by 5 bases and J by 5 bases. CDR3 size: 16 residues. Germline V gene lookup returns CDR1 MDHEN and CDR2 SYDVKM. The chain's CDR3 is CASSPETGILGTEAFF. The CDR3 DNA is TGTGCCAGCAGTCCAGAGACAGGGATATTGGGAACTGAAGCTTTCTTT.

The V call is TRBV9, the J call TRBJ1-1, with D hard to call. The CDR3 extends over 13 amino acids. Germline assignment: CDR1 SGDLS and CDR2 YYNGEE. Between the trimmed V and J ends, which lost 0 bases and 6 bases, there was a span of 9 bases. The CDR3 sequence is CASSVAPSPEAFF. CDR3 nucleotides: TGTGCCAGCAGCGTAGCCCCCTCCCCTGAAGCTTTCTTT.

This chain's CDR3 is CASSLYDRERETQYF. The CDR3 DNA is TGCGCCAGCAGCTTGTACGACAGGGAGAGGGAGACCCAGTACTTC. The chain recombines TRBV5-1 with TRBJ2-5; TRBD1 aligns across 7 bases. CDR1 and CDR2 from the germline V gene are SGHRS and YFSETQ. This CDR3 has 15 amino acids. Trimming took 1 base from V and 5 from J; bases not matched to a gene: 8.

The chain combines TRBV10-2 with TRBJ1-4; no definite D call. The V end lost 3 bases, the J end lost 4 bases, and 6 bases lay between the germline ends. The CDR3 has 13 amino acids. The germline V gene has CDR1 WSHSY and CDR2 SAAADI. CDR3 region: CASSDSYNEKLFF. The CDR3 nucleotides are TGCGCCAGCAGTGACTCCTATAATGAAAAACTGTTTTTT.

The CDR3 spells CASSLPRTVLAPLHF. In nucleotides, the CDR3 is TGTGCCAGCAGCCTACCGAGGACAGTCCTCGCACCCCTCCACTTT. This chain links TRBV28 with TRBJ1-6; maybe TRBD1 (6 bases). The V gene's germline CDR1 is MDHEN and CDR2 SYDVKM. This CDR3 has 15 amino acids. V lost 6 bases, J lost 11 bases, and 20 bases lay in between.

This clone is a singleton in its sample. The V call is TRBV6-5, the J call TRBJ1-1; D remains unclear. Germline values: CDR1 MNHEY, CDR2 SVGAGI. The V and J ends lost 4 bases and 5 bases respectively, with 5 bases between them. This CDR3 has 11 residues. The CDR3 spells CASSFGTEAFF. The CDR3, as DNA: TGTGCCAGCAGTTTCGGGACTGAAGCTTTCTTT.

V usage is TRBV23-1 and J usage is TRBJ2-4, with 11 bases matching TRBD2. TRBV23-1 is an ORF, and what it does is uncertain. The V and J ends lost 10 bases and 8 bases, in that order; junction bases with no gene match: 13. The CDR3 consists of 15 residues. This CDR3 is CAIVILTSGEDIQYF. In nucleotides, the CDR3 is TGCGCCATCGTTATCCTGACTAGCGGGGAGGACATTCAGTACTTC.

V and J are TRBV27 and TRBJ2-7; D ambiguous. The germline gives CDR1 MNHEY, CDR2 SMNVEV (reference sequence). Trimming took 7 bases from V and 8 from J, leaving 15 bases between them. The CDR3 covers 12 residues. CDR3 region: CASTSEHHKQYF. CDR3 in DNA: TGTGCCAGCACCAGTGAACACCACAAGCAGTACTTC.

CDR3 in amino acids: CASSSRGTGFTYEQYF. DNA of the CDR3: TGTGCCAGCAGTTCACGTGGGACAGGGTTTACCTACGAGCAGTACTTC. J is TRBJ2-7 and V is TRBV28; 9 bases line up with TRBD1. Germline loops: CDR1 MDHEN, CDR2 SYDVKM. V was pared by 4 bases and J by 2 bases, with 9 bases of the junction left unmatched. CDR3 size: 16 residues.

The CDR3 sequence: CASSADPGLHYEQYF. The CDR3 DNA is TGTGCCAGCAGTGCCGATCCGGGACTCCACTACGAGCAGTACTTC. The chain recombines TRBV6-1 with TRBJ2-7, with D possibly TRBD2 on 6 matching bases. Per germline, CDR1 MNHNS and CDR2 SASEGT. This CDR3 comprises 15 residues. V lost 4 bases and J lost 3, with 16 bases in between.

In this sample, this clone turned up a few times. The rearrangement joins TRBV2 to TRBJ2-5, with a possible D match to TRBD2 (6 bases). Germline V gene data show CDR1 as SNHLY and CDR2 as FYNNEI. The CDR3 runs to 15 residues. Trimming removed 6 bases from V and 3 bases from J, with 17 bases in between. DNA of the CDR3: TGTGCCAGCAGAGCCTTGAGTGGGGAGGAAGAGACCCAGTACTTC. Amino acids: CASRALSGEEETQYF. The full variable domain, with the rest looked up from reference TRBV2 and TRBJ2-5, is EPEVTQTPSHQVTQMGQEVILRCVPISNHLYFYWYRQILGQKVEFLVSFYNNEISEKSEIFDDQFSVERPDGSNFTLKIRSTKLEDSAMYFCASRALSGEEETQYFGPGTRLLVL.

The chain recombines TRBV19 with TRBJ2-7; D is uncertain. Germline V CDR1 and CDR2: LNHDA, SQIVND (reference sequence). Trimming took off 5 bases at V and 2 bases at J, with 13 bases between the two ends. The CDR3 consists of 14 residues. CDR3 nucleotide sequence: TGTGCCAGTAGTTATCGCGCCCTTACCTACGAGCAGTACTTC. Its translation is CASSYRALTYEQYF.

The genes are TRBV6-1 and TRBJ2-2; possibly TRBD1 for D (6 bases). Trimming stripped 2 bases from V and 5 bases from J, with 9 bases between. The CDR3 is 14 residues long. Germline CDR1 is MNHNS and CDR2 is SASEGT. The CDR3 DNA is TGTGCCAGCAGTGAAACAGGGATGACCGGGGAGCTGTTTTTT. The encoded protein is CASSETGMTGELFF.

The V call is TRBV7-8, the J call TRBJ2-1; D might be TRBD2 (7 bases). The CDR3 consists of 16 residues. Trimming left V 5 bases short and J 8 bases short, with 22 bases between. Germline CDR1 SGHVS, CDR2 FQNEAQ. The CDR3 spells CASSPRETGGPHEQFF. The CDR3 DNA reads TGTGCCAGCAGCCCCCGCGAGACGGGGGGCCCCCATGAGCAGTTCTTC.

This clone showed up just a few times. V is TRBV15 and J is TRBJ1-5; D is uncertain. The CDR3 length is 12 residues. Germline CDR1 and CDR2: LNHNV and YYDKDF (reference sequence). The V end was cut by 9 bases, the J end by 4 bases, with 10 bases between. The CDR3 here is CATSTENQPQHF. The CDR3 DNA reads TGTGCCACTTCGACGGAGAATCAGCCCCAGCATTTT.

In DNA, the CDR3 is TGTGCCAGAGACGGTAGCAGACCTTACAATGAGCAGTTCTTC. Encoded protein: CARDGSRPYNEQFF. The chain carries TRBV28 and TRBJ2-1, with D unresolved. The CDR3 consists of 14 residues. Germline-derived CDR1 and CDR2 are MDHEN and SYDVKM. Trimming cost V 9 bases and J 4 bases, with 16 bases left between them.

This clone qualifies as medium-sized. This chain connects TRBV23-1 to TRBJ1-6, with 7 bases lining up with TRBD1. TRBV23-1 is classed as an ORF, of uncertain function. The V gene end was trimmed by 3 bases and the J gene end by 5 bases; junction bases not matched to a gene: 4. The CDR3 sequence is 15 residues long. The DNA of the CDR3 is TGCGCCAGCAGTCATCCCGACAGGGATAATTCACCCCTCCACTTT. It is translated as CASSHPDRDNSPLHF.

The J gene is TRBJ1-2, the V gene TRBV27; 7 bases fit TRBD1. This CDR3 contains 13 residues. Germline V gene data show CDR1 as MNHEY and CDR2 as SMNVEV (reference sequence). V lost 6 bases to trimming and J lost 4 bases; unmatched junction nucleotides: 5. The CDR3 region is CASSYSGGYGYTF. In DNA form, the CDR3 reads TGTGCCAGCAGCTACTCAGGGGGCTATGGCTACACCTTC.

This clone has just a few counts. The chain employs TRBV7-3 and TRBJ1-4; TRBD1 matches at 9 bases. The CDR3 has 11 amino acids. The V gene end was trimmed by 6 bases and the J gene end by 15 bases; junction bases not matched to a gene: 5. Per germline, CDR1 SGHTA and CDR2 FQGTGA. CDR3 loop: CASRLDRGLFF. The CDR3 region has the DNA TGTGCCAGCAGGCTAGACAGGGGGTTGTTTTTT.

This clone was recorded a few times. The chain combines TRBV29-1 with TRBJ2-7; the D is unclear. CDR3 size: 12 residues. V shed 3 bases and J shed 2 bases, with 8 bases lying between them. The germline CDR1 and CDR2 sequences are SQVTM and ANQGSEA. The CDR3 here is CSVDRKPYEQYF. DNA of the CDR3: TGCAGCGTTGACAGAAAACCCTACGAGCAGTACTTC.

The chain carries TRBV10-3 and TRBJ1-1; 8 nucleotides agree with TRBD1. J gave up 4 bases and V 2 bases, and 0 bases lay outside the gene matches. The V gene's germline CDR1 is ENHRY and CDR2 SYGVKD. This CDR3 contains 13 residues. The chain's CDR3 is CAISETGGTEAFF. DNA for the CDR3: TGTGCCATCAGTGAGACAGGGGGCACTGAAGCTTTCTTT.

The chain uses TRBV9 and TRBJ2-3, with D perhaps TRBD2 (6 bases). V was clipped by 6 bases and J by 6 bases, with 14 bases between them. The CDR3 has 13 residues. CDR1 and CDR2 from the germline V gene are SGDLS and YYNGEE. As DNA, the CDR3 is TGTGCCAGCAACCCCTCAGGGAGGGATACGCAGTATTTT. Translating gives CASNPSGRDTQYF. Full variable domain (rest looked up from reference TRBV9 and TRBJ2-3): DSGVTQTPKHLITATGQRVTLRCSPRSGDLSVYWYQQSLDQGLQFLIQYYNGEERAKGNILERFSAQQFPDLHSELNLSSLELGDSALYFCASNPSGRDTQYFGPGTRLTVL.